This T cell receptor beta chain stems from a study of T cell clonotyping in hematopoietic cell transplantation. Here immunoSEQ multiplex PCR was the method, and the copy in TCRdb shows in-frame clones only, minus some. The sample has roughly 13,000 clones; around three quarters are singletons. As to this clone: Antigen specificity is unknown.

Recipient blood drawn about 28 days pretransplant and days 30, 100, 180 after. General study findings and limits: No sorting was done, leaving CD4 and CD8 contributions mixed. Pathologically expanded recipient clonotypes increased progressively from day 30 to day 180 as diversity fell.

The input for sequencing was peripheral blood mononuclear cells, taken 180 days after allogeneic stem cell transplant. The TCR comes from a male patient aged 60-69 years who had an allogeneic stem cell transplant from an unrelated donor, so the T cells may come from the graft donor. Some clones in this sample may be carry-over from other donors' samples.

The CDR3 DNA sequence: TGTGCCAGCAGCTTAGGGCAGCAGAGCACAGATACGCAGTATTTT. Protein: CASSLGQQSTDTQYF. V gene TRBV7-6 combines with J gene TRBJ2-3; D gene uncertain. Between the trimmed V and J ends, which lost 1 base and 0 bases, there was a span of 8 bases. The germline gives CDR1 SGHVS, CDR2 FNYEAQ. The CDR3 sequence is 15 residues long.